Detailed here is one T cell receptor (beta chain). The record originates from a study of shared T cell receptors in the human thymus. There are 15 residues in the CDR3. V was pared by 0 bases and J by 1 base, with 9 bases between. CDR1 and CDR2 (germline): SNHLY, FYNNEI. The method was immunoSEQ multiplex PCR; TCRdb's version includes in-frame clones alone and lacks a portion of them. The profile covers 540,000 or so clones, with around 78% appearing a single time and about 0.014% taken by the ten largest. In addition, the sample was reused for a study of human thymus T cells. From that study: Corrective surgery for congenital heart defects was being performed on the healthy Finnish infants who were the donors. Resections were taken during corrective heart surgery, and the thymus tissue came from these. Thymic and blood repertoires showed apparently biased V and J gene usage. Related studies found that unrelated individuals share highly overlapping thymic repertoires.

V and J are TRBV2 and TRBJ2-5; D is perhaps TRBD2 (6 bases). The TCR comes from a boy under three years old with a congenital heart defect. The material sequenced was thymocytes. CDR3 sequence reads: CASSEAGGLQETQYF. Written as DNA, the CDR3 is TGTGCCAGCAGTGAAGCGGGGGGTCTCCAAGAGACCCAGTACTTC.